This T cell receptor beta chain was observed in a study of blood T cell repertoires in COVID-19. Across the whole study: Some COVID-19 samples were acute and others convalescent; all came from the United States, Italy and Spain. T cells, B-cell-depleted T cells, or PBMCs supplied cDNA or gDNA.

As concerns this clone: The same CDR3 arises from other DNA sequences in this sample as well.

In the authors' methods: Amplified reference gene primers provided the basis for estimating nucleated cell counts. Data came from immunoSEQ multiplex PCR; TCRdb stores just in-frame clones and leaves some out. V and J calls and clone size are copied from that table; D and trimming were computed from the DNA. The sample shows a few hundred thousand clones, roughly 85% of them seen only once. This receptor was identified in a woman aged 18-35 years with acute or convalescent COVID-19. Input material: peripheral blood.

CDR3 sequence: CASSGLDRGSNQPQHF. The CDR3 bases are TGTGCCAGCAGTGGCCTGGACAGGGGGAGCAATCAGCCCCAGCATTTT. The chain joins TRBV6-1 to TRBJ1-5; 10 bases are shared with TRBD1. The CDR3 length is 16 residues. The J segment lost 1 base and the V segment lost 4 bases, leaving 4 bases of the junction unmatched. CDR1 and CDR2 (germline): MNHNS, SASEGT.